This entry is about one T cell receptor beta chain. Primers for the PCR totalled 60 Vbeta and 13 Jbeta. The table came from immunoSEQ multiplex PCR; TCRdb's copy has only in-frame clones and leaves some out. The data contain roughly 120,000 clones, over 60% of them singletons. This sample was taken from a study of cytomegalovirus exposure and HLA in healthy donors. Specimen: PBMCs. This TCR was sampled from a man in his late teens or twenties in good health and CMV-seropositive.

The CDR3 bases are TGTGCCAGCTCACCGGGACAGGTGAAAGGCTACACCTTC. This gives the protein CASSPGQVKGYTF. The genes are TRBV18 and TRBJ1-2; 8 bases match TRBD1. Per germline, CDR1 KGHSH and CDR2 LQKENI. V was pared by 3 bases and J by 8 bases, with 5 bases of the junction left unmatched. This CDR3 is 13 amino acids long.